In its sample, the clone carrying this TCR beta chain was seen a few times. The target antigen is unknown. For the second PCR, which ran for roughly 6 to 12 cycles, a sample-barcoded 5' primer and a J-beta primer mix were used. TCRdb reprocessed the 5' RACE reads via MiXCR and lists one record per CDR3 protein. The sample includes about 1.4 million distinct CDR3 sequences, 55% to 75% of them seen just once. CDR1 and CDR2 (germline): MGHDK, SYGVNS. V was pared by 5 bases and J by 5 bases, with 5 bases between. CDR3 length: 11 residues. This specimen comes from a study of blood T cells in healthy people across ages. Study-wide points: Getting older went along with TCR beta diversity per million T cells dropping roughly linearly. The percentage of naive T cells correlated strongly with TCR beta diversity.

This clonotype was sampled from a young man in good health. The chain recombines TRBV25-1 with TRBJ2-3; D uncertain. Sequencing was done on a sample of blood. CDR3 DNA sequence: TGTGCCAGCAGTATACTAGATACGCAGTATTTT. Translation gives CASSILDTQYF.